A selection of T cell receptor beta chains follows, all from one sample in a study of T cell changes during pregnancy in multiple sclerosis. TCRdb's table, derived via immunoSEQ multiplex PCR, lists solely in-frame clones and lacks some. Of more than 90,000 clones listed, about 94% are singletons. The sequences come from peripheral blood, collected in the third trimester of pregnancy. The receptors here all came from a female donor with multiple sclerosis, enrolled in a pregnancy study. The CDR3 runs from the conserved cysteine through the conserved F or W. D genes are given only for firm matches. The listing skips clone size in some rows; elsewhere it reads once, few, many or a size class.

DNA	CDR3	J	size	V	D
TGTGCCAGCAGCGGAGCTCGGGGGGGGCTAAATGGCTACACCTTC	CASSGARGGLNGYTF	TRBJ1-2	NA	TRBV2	NA
TGTGCCAGCAGCTTAGGTATGGCCACAGATACGCAGTATTTT	CASSLGMATDTQYF	TRBJ2-3	NA	TRBV11-2	NA
TGTGCCAGCAGCTTAGTGGGGGACAGATCTAATGAAAAACTGTTTTTT	CASSLVGDRSNEKLFF	TRBJ1-4	NA	TRBV7-2	TRBD1
TGTGCCTGGACACCCGGGGGGTTTTCCGGGGAGCTGTTTTTT	CAWTPGGFSGELFF	TRBJ2-2	NA	TRBV30	TRBD2
TGTGCCAGCAGTTTAAGGGAGGGCGATGAGCAGTTCTTC	CASSLREGDEQFF	TRBJ2-1	NA	TRBV27	TRBD2
TGTGCCAGCTCACTCAAGCGGGAGTCCTACGAGCAGTACTTC	CASSLKRESYEQYF	TRBJ2-7	NA	TRBV18	TRBD2
TGTGCCAGCAGCTTAACAATTGCGGGGAATGAGCAGTTCTTC	CASSLTIAGNEQFF	TRBJ2-1	NA	TRBV7-2	NA
TGTGCCAGCAGCAGAGGAGCCTACGAGCAGTACTTC	CASSRGAYEQYF	TRBJ2-7	NA	TRBV7-9	NA
TGTGCCAGCAGCTTCGAAAGATTCAGGGGGGAGCTGTTTTTT	CASSFERFRGELFF	TRBJ2-2	NA	TRBV5-6	NA
TGCGCCAGCAGCCCTGCCGGCTTGGAGGGTACCAGCTCTGGAAACACCATATATTTT	CASSPAGLEGTSSGNTIYF	TRBJ1-3	NA	TRBV5-1	NA
TGTGCCAGCAGTGAACAAGACAGGACGAATGGGCCCCAGCATTTT	CASSEQDRTNGPQHF	TRBJ1-5	NA	TRBV6-1	NA
TGTGCCAGCAGCTTAGGGTCTATACCGGGAAACACCATATATTTT	CASSLGSIPGNTIYF	TRBJ1-3	NA	TRBV7-9	NA
TGTGCCAGTAGTGGGACTAGCGGGGAGCAGTTCTTC	CASSGTSGEQFF	TRBJ2-1	NA	TRBV19	TRBD2
TGTGCCAGCAGTGCCCGGGGACTAGCGAAAAATGAGCAGTTCTTC	CASSARGLAKNEQFF	TRBJ2-1	NA	TRBV2	TRBD2
TGTGCCAGCAGCCTAGGGGTTAGCGGGGTGTTTGAGCAGTACTTC	CASSLGVSGVFEQYF	TRBJ2-7	NA	TRBV5-5	TRBD2
TGTGCCTGGAGAAGGCCACTTGGGACTACGGGAAACAATGAGCAGTTCTTC	CAWRRPLGTTGNNEQFF	TRBJ2-1	NA	TRBV30	TRBD2
TGTGCCAGCAGCCGGGGAGGCCGGATGGAAGAGACCCAGTACTTC	CASSRGGRMEETQYF	TRBJ2-5	NA	TRBV7-9	NA
TGTGCCTGGAGCCGGCTAGCGAACACCGGGGAGCTGTTTTTT	CAWSRLANTGELFF	TRBJ2-2	NA	TRBV30	NA
TGTGCCAGTAGTATCGGGAGACTGAGCAATCAGCCCCAGCATTTT	CASSIGRLSNQPQHF	TRBJ1-5	NA	TRBV19	NA
TGTGCCAGCAGCTTACCAAGAGGGGGCGATGCCAATGAAAAACTGTTTTTT	CASSLPRGGDANEKLFF	TRBJ1-4	NA	TRBV7-9	TRBD1
TGCGCCAGCAGCCAAGTAGGTGGGGCGCTGGCTAATGAAAAACTGTTTTTT	CASSQVGGALANEKLFF	TRBJ1-4	NA	TRBV4-1	NA
TGCGCCAGTACTCCGGGACAAACGAACACTGAAGCTTTCTTT	CASTPGQTNTEAFF	TRBJ1-1	few	TRBV5-1	NA
TGTGCCTGGAAGGGGACAGGGAACCACGAGCAGTACTTC	CAWKGTGNHEQYF	TRBJ2-7	NA	TRBV30	TRBD1
TGTGCCTGGAGAGGCGGGGGGAGCGAACAGCCCCAGCATTTT	CAWRGGGSEQPQHF	TRBJ1-5	NA	TRBV30	NA
TGTGCCAGCAGTGTGGGACAGACGAACACTGAAGCTTTCTTT	CASSVGQTNTEAFF	TRBJ1-1	NA	TRBV2	TRBD1
TGTGCCAGTAGTCCGACTAGCGGGGCTAGCACAGATACGCAGTATTTT	CASSPTSGASTDTQYF	TRBJ2-3	NA	TRBV19	TRBD2
TGTGCCAGCAGCTTCGCCCCGAAGGGGGGGCTCATGAACACTGAAGCTTTCTTT	CASSFAPKGGLMNTEAFF	TRBJ1-1	NA	TRBV7-6	NA
TGTGCCAGCTGCTATCAGGCCGCGCGTGAGCAGTTCTTC	CASCYQAAREQFF	TRBJ2-1	NA	TRBV2	NA
TGTGCCAGTAGTAGTATCCTGGTGCGGGGCGGAGAAGCTTTCTTT	CASSSILVRGGEAFF	TRBJ1-1	NA	TRBV19	NA
TGCGCCAGCAGCTCCAGGGGACTAACTGGTGAGCAGTTCTTC	CASSSRGLTGEQFF	TRBJ2-1	NA	TRBV10-1	NA
TGTGCCAGCAGCTCGAGCCTTGACAGCTTCTATGGCTACACCTTC	CASSSSLDSFYGYTF	TRBJ1-2	NA	TRBV7-9	NA